The 19 T cell receptor beta chains below were found in one sample sequenced in a study of blood T cell repertoires in COVID-19. The table came from immunoSEQ multiplex PCR; TCRdb's copy has only in-frame clones and leaves some out. The sample has some 130,000 clones; approximately 81% are singletons. Sequencing used PBMCs or T cells enriched from blood (not recorded which). These receptors came from a man aged 40-55 years with acute COVID-19.

The chain has TRBV12-3 or TRBV12-4 and TRBJ2-3; D is undetermined. This CDR3 has 13 residues. Trimming cost V 2 bases and J 3 bases, with 6 bases left between them. CDR3 bases: TGTGCCAGCAGTTTACTTGTTACAGATACGCAGTATTTT. Its protein is CASSLLVTDTQYF.

The chain employs TRBV4-2 and TRBJ2-1; TRBD2 matches at 7 bases. Per germline, CDR1 LGHNA and CDR2 YNFKEQ. The CDR3 extends over 14 amino acids. V was clipped by 0 bases and J by 9 bases; unmatched bases: 5. The CDR3 here is CASSQDREGSEQFF. The CDR3, as DNA: TGTGCCAGCAGCCAAGACAGGGAGGGGAGTGAGCAGTTCTTC.

This clone was recorded only once. The V call is TRBV6-5, the J call TRBJ2-1; D may be TRBD2 (6 bases). The CDR3 consists of 14 residues. Germline V CDR1 and CDR2: MNHEY, SVGAGI. Trimming cost V 2 bases and J 6 bases, with 11 bases left between them. CDR3: CASSYQRRGNEQFF. CDR3 sequence (DNA): TGTGCCAGCAGTTACCAGAGGCGGGGCAATGAGCAGTTCTTC.

V and J are TRBV10-2 and TRBJ1-6, with D possibly matching TRBD1 (6 bases). The CDR3 sequence is 19 residues long. V was shortened by 6 bases and J by 7 bases, with 28 bases between the two germline ends. Germline CDR1 WSHSY, CDR2 SAAADI. The CDR3 DNA reads as TGCGCCAGCAGCGGCCTAGGGACAAAACTACCGAGTTTGAATTCACCCCTCCACTTT. Translating gives CASSGLGTKLPSLNSPLHF.

For the CDR3, the DNA is TGTGCCACCAGTGATCAACGTCCTCGTAGAGGTGGTAAAGAGACCCAGTACTTC. Amino acid sequence: CATSDQRPRRGGKETQYF. The chain carries TRBV24-1 and TRBJ2-5; D remains unclear. The germline CDR1 and CDR2 sequences are KGHDR and SFDVKD. V was clipped by 3 bases and J by 3 bases, with 22 bases between them. This CDR3 comprises 18 residues.

The CDR3: CATTREGNQPQHF. In DNA, the CDR3 is TGTGCCACGACCAGGGAAGGCAATCAGCCCCAGCATTTT. The gene calls are TRBV10-3 and TRBJ1-5; weak D call: TRBD1 (5 bases). The CDR3 has 13 amino acids. CDR1 and CDR2 (germline): ENHRY, SYGVKD. Trimming shortened V by 10 bases and J by 2 bases, and 12 bases separated the two germline ends.

This chain connects TRBV11-2 to TRBJ2-1; the match to TRBD2 covers 11 bases. Germline values: CDR1 SGHAT, CDR2 FQNNGV. The CDR3 sequence is 17 residues long. V dropped 1 base and J dropped 9; count of bases not matched to a gene: 11. The CDR3 is CASSLAWLAGGLGEQFF. The CDR3 DNA reads TGTGCCAGCAGCTTAGCTTGGTTAGCGGGAGGGTTGGGTGAGCAGTTCTTC.

The chain employs TRBV4-1 and TRBJ2-3, with D maybe TRBD2 (6 bases). The V end was cut by 1 base, the J end by 8 bases, with 19 bases between. Per the germline V gene, CDR1 is MGHRA and CDR2 is YSYEKL. The CDR3 is made up of 16 amino acids. The CDR3 reads CASSQGSGEGQVTQYF. The CDR3 DNA reads TGCGCCAGCAGCCAAGGTTCGGGAGAGGGTCAAGTTACGCAGTATTTT.

The CDR3 spells CASSSTGVDTQYF. In nucleotides, the CDR3 is TGCGCCAGCAGCTCGACAGGGGTGGATACGCAGTATTTT. This chain uses TRBV5-1 with TRBJ2-3, with TRBD1 matching over 8 bases. The CDR3 contains 13 residues. Per germline, CDR1 SGHRS and CDR2 YFSETQ. V shed 3 bases and J 6 bases; nucleotides not matched to a gene: 3.

The V gene is TRBV6-5, the J gene TRBJ1-2, with D perhaps matching TRBD1 (5 bases). CDR3 size: 14 residues. V was trimmed by 8 bases and J by 0 bases, leaving 13 bases between them. In germline, CDR1 is MNHEY, CDR2 SVGAGI. The CDR3 here is CASCFDSSNYGYTF. The CDR3 nucleotides are TGTGCCAGCTGCTTCGACAGTTCTAACTATGGCTACACCTTC.

The genes are TRBV6-2 or TRBV6-3 and TRBJ1-1; possibly TRBD1 for D (5 bases). The CDR3 loop spans 14 amino acids. Germline V gives CDR1 MNHEY, CDR2 SVGEGT. Deletions cut 2 bases from V and 3 bases from J, with 10 bases between. The CDR3 coding sequence is TGTGCCAGCAGTTACGGGGCGTATTACACTGAAGCTTTCTTT. This sequence encodes CASSYGAYYTEAFF.

The V call is TRBV9, the J call TRBJ2-3; the match to TRBD2 covers 8 bases. Germline V gene lookup returns CDR1 SGDLS and CDR2 YYNGEE. The V segment lost 4 bases and the J segment 4 bases; nucleotides outside the gene matches: 17. The CDR3 contains 18 residues. CDR3 nucleotides: TGTGCCAGCAGCTCCCCCGGGGGGGCTACCCCTACGGCAGATACGCAGTATTTT. Its translation is CASSSPGGATPTADTQYF.

This chain connects TRBV19 to TRBJ2-2, with no clear D. The CDR3 is 13 residues long. Trimming took off 7 bases at V and 0 bases at J, with 6 bases between the two ends. Germline V gives CDR1 LNHDA, CDR2 SQIVND (reference sequence). The CDR3 DNA sequence: TGTGCCAGTATTCTAGCGAACACCGGGGAGCTGTTTTTT. Its translation is CASILANTGELFF.

The chain links TRBV10-3 to TRBJ1-5, with 8 bases fitting TRBD1. CDR1 and CDR2 (germline): ENHRY, SYGVKD. Trimming at V came to 6 bases and at J to 3 bases, leaving 4 bases not matched to a gene. This CDR3 spans 14 amino acids. The CDR3 protein is CAISETGDNQPQHF. The CDR3 region has the DNA TGTGCCATCAGCGAGACAGGGGACAATCAGCCCCAGCATTTT.

The chain couples TRBV10-3 to TRBJ1-1; 9 bases are shared with TRBD1. V shed 7 bases and J 4 bases; nucleotides not matched to a gene: 4. The CDR3 totals 13 residues. Germline CDR1 reads ENHRY; CDR2 reads SYGVKD. CDR3: CAIKSTGGTEAFF. CDR3 bases: TGTGCCATCAAATCGACAGGGGGCACTGAAGCTTTCTTT.

The chain has TRBV24-1 and TRBJ1-1; D uncertain. The V end was cut by 8 bases, the J end by 1 base, with 10 bases between. The CDR3 loop spans 13 amino acids. Germline lookup yields CDR1 KGHDR and CDR2 SFDVKD. CDR3 residues: CATKDTTNTEAFF. The CDR3 nucleotides are TGTGCCACCAAAGACACAACGAACACTGAAGCTTTCTTT.

CDR3 in amino acids: CASSQGDSPNTEAFF. The CDR3, as DNA: TGCGCCAGCAGCCAGGGGGACAGCCCGAACACTGAAGCTTTCTTT. This sequence joins TRBV4-3 and TRBJ1-1; 7 bases line up with TRBD1. The ends lost 3 bases at V and 1 base at J; junction bases unmatched: 5. This CDR3 comprises 15 residues. From germline, CDR1 is LGHNA and CDR2 YSLEER.

V usage is TRBV25-1 and J usage is TRBJ2-5, with 7 bases fitting TRBD1. Germline-derived CDR1 and CDR2 are MGHDK and SYGVNS. The CDR3 has 13 amino acids. After removal of 1 base from V and 8 bases from J, the junction contained 4 bases not matched to a gene. CDR3 region: CASSEFRQGTQYF. The DNA for the CDR3 is TGTGCCAGCAGTGAATTCAGACAGGGAACCCAGTACTTC.

The genes are TRBV5-6 and TRBJ2-3, with D hard to call. CDR3 size: 14 residues. Looked up from germline, CDR1 is SGHDT and CDR2 is YYEEEE. The V end was cut by 2 bases, the J end by 4 bases, with 11 bases between. CDR3 bases: TGTGCCAGCAGCTTAAGAAGTCTAGCAGATACGCAGTATTTT. Translating gives CASSLRSLADTQYF.